This section outlines one T cell receptor beta chain sequence together with its context. What it recognizes is unknown. The record originates from a study of cytomegalovirus exposure and HLA in healthy donors. A multiplex PCR was run with 60 Vbeta primers and 13 Jbeta primers. The method was immunoSEQ multiplex PCR; TCRdb's version includes in-frame clones alone and lacks a portion of them. The sample has some 150,000 clones, over 60% seen once; the top ten hold approximately 2%. CDR1 and CDR2 (germline): ENHRY, SYGVKD. V shed 3 bases, J shed 8 bases, and the junction held 5 bases outside the gene matches. The CDR3 spans 14 residues. Study-wide results and caveats: TCR beta chain V- and J-gene trimming was linked, in a later analysis, to a missense variant in DCLRE1C. Presence/absence analyses took donor sequencing depth as roughly uniform. Reports showed the classifier diagnosing cytomegalovirus status with high specificity and sensitivity.

Input material: PBMCs. The chain has TRBV10-3 and TRBJ1-4; 8 bases are a match to TRBD1. The clonotype comes from a man between 40 and 49 years old in good health and CMV-seronegative. The CDR3 spells CAISEGQGGEKLFF. In DNA, the CDR3 is TGTGCCATCAGTGAAGGACAGGGAGGGGAAAAACTGTTTTTT.